This paragraph covers one TCR beta chain sequence. Its ends do not fully match the called genes, so a read error is possible. CDR1 and CDR2 (germline): SGHTA, FQGTGA. The CDR3 length is 14 residues. The record originates from a study of blood T cells in healthy people across ages. Together with a sample-barcoded 5' primer, a J-beta primer mix was included in a second PCR lasting about 7 to 11 cycles. TCRdb used MiXCR to reprocess the 5' RACE reads, holding one entry per CDR3 protein. The data contain roughly 1,700,000 distinct CDR3 sequences, approximately 30% of them singletons. What was sequenced was blood. This rearrangement joins TRBV7-3 to TRBJ2-7, with no clear D. This TCR was recovered from a woman in her thirties in good health. DNA of the CDR3: TGTACCAGCGTTGGTAGAACATTCTCCTACGAGCAGTACTTC. Its translation is CTSVGRTFSYEQYF.